The clone carrying this TCR beta chain was seen a handful of times. Its antigen is undetermined. This sample was taken from a study of blood T cells in healthy people across ages. General observations from the study: The recorded TCR beta diversity per million T cells decreased in a roughly linear manner with age.

PCR was performed a second time for roughly 6 to 12 cycles using a sample-barcoded 5' primer and a J-beta primer mix. TCRdb redid the calling of the 5' RACE reads with MiXCR, one entry per CDR3 protein. The repertoire includes roughly 1.9 million distinct CDR3 sequences, around 42% of them detected once, and more than 20% sits in the top ten. This CDR3 has 12 amino acids. V was trimmed by 8 bases and J by 3 bases, leaving 8 bases between them. Looked up from germline, CDR1 is SEHNR and CDR2 is FQNEAQ (reference sequence). V usage is TRBV7-9 and J usage is TRBJ1-5, with a possible D match to TRBD1 (5 bases). The clonotype was recovered from a human donor in good health. The sequencing input was blood. DNA for the CDR3: TGTGCCAGCCAAGGGGACAATCAGCCCCAGCATTTT. Translating gives CASQGDNQPQHF.